These 20 T cell receptor beta chains were all obtained from the same sample, sequenced in a study of CD8 T cells in ankylosing spondylitis. A single record per CDR3 protein comes from TCRdb applying MiXCR to the 5' RACE reads. The top ten clones hold around 13% of a sample with about 360,000 distinct CDR3 sequences, approximately 22% of them seen once. The sequencing input was blood, either unsorted or a sorted T cell fraction (not recorded which). These receptors originate from a male donor with ankylosing spondylitis or in good health (not recorded which).

The chain carries TRBV27 and TRBJ1-2; possible D gene TRBD1, 6 bases. CDR3 length equals 15 residues. V was cut by 4 bases and J by 3 bases, with 15 bases left in between. Germline V gives CDR1 MNHEY, CDR2 SMNVEV (reference sequence). The CDR3 loop reads CASSSVGGVDYGYTF. In DNA form, the CDR3 reads TGTGCCAGCAGTTCGGTTGGGGGCGTCGACTATGGCTACACCTTC.

In its sample, this clonotype was seen a few times. This sequence joins TRBV6-5 and TRBJ1-6; D may be TRBD1 (6 bases). V lost 0 bases, J lost 5 bases, and 8 bases lay in between. Germline loops: CDR1 MNHEY, CDR2 SVGAGI. This CDR3 spans 15 amino acids. The CDR3 reads CASSYSNRDNSPLHF. For the CDR3, the DNA is TGTGCCAGCAGTTACTCCAACAGGGATAATTCACCCCTCCACTTT.

This clonotype was recorded a few times. Germline is not matched at one junction end, which may reflect a read error. This sequence joins TRBV28 and TRBJ2-7, with D tentatively TRBD1 (5 bases). This CDR3 is built from 15 residues. From germline, CDR1 is MDHEN and CDR2 SYDVKM. Here the CDR3 DNA reads TGTGCCAGCAGCCAAACAGGAATATGGTCCTGCGAGCAGTACTTC. It translates to CASSQTGIWSCEQYF.

This clonotype was seen at least ten times. V usage is TRBV12-3 or TRBV12-4 and J usage is TRBJ1-1; TRBD1 matches at 8 bases. This CDR3 region has 12 residues. V lost 1 base to trimming and J lost 11 bases; unmatched junction nucleotides: 3. CDR3 in DNA: TGTGCCAGCAGTTTAGGGACAGGGCGTGCTTTCTTT. Its translation is CASSLGTGRAFF.

Comment on this clonotype: A read error may produce the germline difference seen at one junction end. V gene TRBV4-1 combines with J gene TRBJ2-1; TRBD2 matches 9 bases. The germline gives CDR1 MGHRA, CDR2 YSYEKL. This CDR3 comprises 16 residues. This chain's CDR3 is CASSQDPAGGGDEQFF. The CDR3 DNA reads as TGCGCCAGCAGCCAAGATCCCGCGGGGGGGGGGGATGAGCAGTTTTTC.

CDR3 loop: CASSQRDQREETQYF. The CDR3 nucleotides are TGTGCCAGCTCACAAAGGGACCAGCGGGAAGAGACCCAGTACTTC. The chain couples TRBV18 to TRBJ2-5, with D possibly being TRBD2 (6 bases). This CDR3 comprises 15 residues. V lost 4 bases, J lost 3 bases, and 15 bases lay in between. The V gene's germline CDR1 is KGHSH and CDR2 LQKENI.

This clonotype has a handful of counts. The chain has TRBV7-9 and TRBJ2-1; no firm D call. Germline CDR1 is SEHNR and CDR2 is FQNEAQ (reference sequence). V dropped 1 base and J dropped 3 bases, with 10 bases sitting between them. CDR3 length equals 15 residues. CDR3 amino acids: CASSLVLTLYNEQFF. The CDR3 DNA reads as TGTGCCAGCAGCTTAGTCCTTACCCTCTACAATGAGCAGTTCTTC.

The V and J genes are TRBV6-1 and TRBJ1-2; no clear D. V gave up 3 bases and J gave up 6 bases, with 5 bases separating them. The V gene's germline CDR1 is MNHNS and CDR2 SASEGT. CDR3 length: 11 residues. CDR3 loop: CASSESDGYTF. CDR3 nucleotide sequence: TGTGCCAGCAGTGAGAGCGATGGCTACACCTTC.

This clonotype was seen many times. This chain links TRBV25-1 with TRBJ2-7; 7 nucleotides match TRBD2. Germline assignment: CDR1 MGHDK and CDR2 SYGVNS. V lost 4 bases to trimming and J lost 3 bases; unmatched junction nucleotides: 3. The CDR3 consists of 13 residues. The CDR3 nucleotides read TGTGCCAGCAGTGGCGGGAGCAACTACGAGCAGTACTTC. It is translated as CASSGGSNYEQYF.

This clonotype has just a few counts. CDR3 sequence reads: CASSPLGRAGTETQYF. Written as DNA, the CDR3 is TGTGCCAGCAGCCCTTTGGGCAGGGCAGGGACTGAGACCCAGTACTTC. The J gene is TRBJ2-5, the V gene TRBV28, with D possibly TRBD2 on 6 matching bases. Trimming left V 6 bases short and J 5 bases short, with 22 bases between. The V gene's germline CDR1 is MDHEN and CDR2 SYDVKM. This CDR3 has 16 residues.

This clonotype turned up a few times. This chain links TRBV10-1 with TRBJ2-7; a possible D gene is TRBD2 (6 bases). This CDR3 has 14 residues. Deletions cut 7 bases from V and 0 bases from J, with 13 bases between. Germline CDR1 is WNHNN and CDR2 is SYGVQD (reference sequence). The CDR3 DNA sequence: TGCGCCAGCACCCCGGGGAGGACCTCCTACGAGCAGTACTTC. It yields the protein CASTPGRTSYEQYF.

V is TRBV7-8 and J is TRBJ2-7; 7 positions agree with TRBD1. This CDR3 has 14 residues. Germline CDR1 and CDR2: SGHVS and FQNEAQ. J lost 1 base, V lost 6 bases, and 6 bases had no gene match. CDR3 DNA sequence: TGTGCCAGCAGAGACCAGACAGGGTCCTACGAGCAGTACTTC. Translation: CASRDQTGSYEQYF.

This chain joins TRBV7-8 and TRBJ1-1, with D uncertain. The V end lost 7 bases, the J end lost 8 bases, and 11 bases lay between the germline ends. This CDR3 has 11 amino acids. The germline V gene has CDR1 SGHVS and CDR2 FQNEAQ. CDR3 loop: CASNTVTEAFF. The CDR3 DNA sequence: TGTGCCAGCAACACGGTAACCGAAGCTTTCTTT. The entire variable domain, with the rest obtained from reference TRBV7-8 and TRBJ1-1, is as follows: GAGVSQSPRYKVAKRGQDVALRCDPISGHVSLFWYQQALGQGPEFLTYFQNEAQLDKSGLPSDRFFAERPEGSVSTLKIQRTQQEDSAVYLCASNTVTEAFFGQGTRLTVV.

This clonotype turned up a few times. The V gene is TRBV7-2, the J gene TRBJ1-3; D remains unclear. V was clipped by 8 bases and J by 6 bases, with 14 bases between them. Germline assignment: CDR1 SGHTA and CDR2 FQGNSA. There are 13 residues in the CDR3. The DNA for the CDR3 is TGTGCCAGCCGGGGAACCGGCTCAAACACCATATATTTT. Translating gives CASRGTGSNTIYF.

The CDR3 DNA is TGCAGCGTTCACAGCGGGGGGGCATCCTACGAGCAGTACTTC. Amino acids: CSVHSGGASYEQYF. The chain is built from TRBV29-1 and TRBJ2-7; 10 bases line up with TRBD2. CDR1 and CDR2 from the germline V gene are SQVTM and ANQGSEA. The J segment lost 1 base and the V segment lost 5 bases, leaving 5 bases of the junction unmatched. This CDR3 is 14 amino acids long.

This clonotype appeared a few times. The chain links TRBV20-1 to TRBJ2-7, with D hard to call. The CDR3 is 13 amino acids. Germline-derived CDR1 and CDR2 are DFQATT and SNEGSKA (reference sequence). Trimming took 1 base from V and 4 from J, leaving 11 bases between them. CDR3 nucleotides: TGCAGTGCTAGAGGCCCGCTAGGGTACGAGCAGTACTTC. It encodes CSARGPLGYEQYF.

This clonotype turned up a few times. As DNA, the CDR3 is TGCAGCGTTGAAGTCGACTCGATCTTCTACGAGCAGTACTTC. This translates into CSVEVDSIFYEQYF. The chain links TRBV29-1 to TRBJ2-7; D remains ambiguous. CDR3 length equals 14 residues. Germline values: CDR1 SQVTM, CDR2 ANQGSEA. V was shortened by 1 base and J by 3 bases, with 13 bases between the two germline ends.

This clonotype occurred a few times. The chain links TRBV20-1 to TRBJ2-7; a weak D match, TRBD2 (6 bases). The V end lost 7 bases, the J end lost 2 bases, and 18 bases lay between the germline ends. Per germline, CDR1 DFQATT and CDR2 SNEGSKA (reference sequence). CDR3 size: 14 residues. CDR3 residues: CSGGVRDPPYEQYF. The CDR3 nucleotides read TGCAGTGGGGGGGTGAGGGACCCGCCCTACGAGCAGTACTTC.

The rearrangement joins TRBV20-1 to TRBJ2-1, with 7 bases that match TRBD2. Germline CDR1 is DFQATT and CDR2 is SNEGSKA (reference sequence). There are 15 residues in the CDR3. The V segment lost 7 bases and the J segment 0 bases; nucleotides outside the gene matches: 9. Here the CDR3 reads CSVPSGRSSYNEQFF. Here the CDR3 DNA reads TGCAGTGTCCCTAGCGGACGGAGCTCCTACAATGAGCAGTTCTTC.

This clonotype has just a few counts. V and J are TRBV24-1 and TRBJ2-5, with no clear D. CDR1 is KGHDR, CDR2 SFDVKD, per germline. This CDR3 spans 13 amino acids. V lost 0 bases to trimming and J lost 5 bases, with 6 bases between them. Written as DNA, the CDR3 is TGTGCCACCAGTGATTTGATCGGCGAGACCCAGTACTTC. This gives the protein CATSDLIGETQYF.